A single sample gave rise to the 2 T cell receptor beta chains below, sequenced in a study of a mutant IDH1 vaccine in newly diagnosed glioma. Assay: immunoSEQ multiplex PCR; the TCRdb copy retains only in-frame clones and omits some. The table includes about 98,000 clones, around 90% detected once. Sample time point: baseline, week 1 (first vaccination visit). The treatment was: pre-vaccination baseline after standard-of-care therapy. Sequencing used PBMCs, obtained from a glioma patient treated with radiotherapy, temozolomide or both. These receptors were taken from a woman between 50 and 59 years old with glioma.

The CDR3 sequence is CAISEGPANSPLHF. CDR3 coding DNA: TGTGCCATCAGTGAGGGACCGGCCAATTCACCCCTCCACTTT. This chain uses TRBV10-3 with TRBJ1-6; D gene ambiguous. Germline V lookup: CDR1 ENHRY, CDR2 SYGVKD. V was pared by 2 bases and J by 7 bases, with 9 bases between. CDR3 length: 14 amino acids.

This clone was detected only once. The V call is TRBV6-6, the J call TRBJ2-7, with 8 nucleotides matching TRBD1. The J segment lost 4 bases and the V segment lost 0 bases, leaving 2 bases of the junction unmatched. The CDR3 spans 14 residues. Germline V lookup: CDR1 MNHNY, CDR2 SVGAGI (reference sequence). CDR3 in DNA: TGTGCCAGCAGTTACTCTGGGACAGGTTACGAGCAGTACTTC. This gives the protein CASSYSGTGYEQYF.